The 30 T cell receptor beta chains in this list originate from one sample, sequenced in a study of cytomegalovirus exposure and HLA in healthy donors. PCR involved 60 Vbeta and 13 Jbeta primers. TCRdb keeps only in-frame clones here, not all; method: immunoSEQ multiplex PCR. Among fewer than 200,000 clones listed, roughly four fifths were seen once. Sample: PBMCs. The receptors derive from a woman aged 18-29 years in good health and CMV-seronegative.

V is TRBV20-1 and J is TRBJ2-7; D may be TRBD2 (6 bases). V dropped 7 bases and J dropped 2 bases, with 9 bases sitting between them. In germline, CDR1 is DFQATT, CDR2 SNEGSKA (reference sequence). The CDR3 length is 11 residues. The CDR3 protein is CSGWGAYEQYF. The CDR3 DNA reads TGCAGTGGATGGGGGGCCTACGAGCAGTACTTC.

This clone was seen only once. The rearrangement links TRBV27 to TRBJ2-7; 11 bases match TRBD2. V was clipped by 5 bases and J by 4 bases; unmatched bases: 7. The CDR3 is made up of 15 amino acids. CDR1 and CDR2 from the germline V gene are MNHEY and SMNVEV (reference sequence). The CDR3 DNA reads TGTGCCAGCAGTCGGATAGCGGGAGGGCCTTACGAGCAGTACTTC. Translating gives CASSRIAGGPYEQYF.

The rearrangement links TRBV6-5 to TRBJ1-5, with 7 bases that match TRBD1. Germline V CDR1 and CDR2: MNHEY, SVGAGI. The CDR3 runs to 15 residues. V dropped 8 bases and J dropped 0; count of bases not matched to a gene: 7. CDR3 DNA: TGTGCCAGCTGCTCGACAGGGAATAGCAATCAGCCCCAGCATTTT. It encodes CASCSTGNSNQPQHF.

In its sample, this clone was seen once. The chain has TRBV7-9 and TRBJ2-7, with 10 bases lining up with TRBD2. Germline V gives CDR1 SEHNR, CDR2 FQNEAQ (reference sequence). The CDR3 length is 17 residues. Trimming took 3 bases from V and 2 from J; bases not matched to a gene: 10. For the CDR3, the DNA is TGTGCCAGCAGCTTTCGGACTAGCGGAGGAGACACCTACGAGCAGTACTTC. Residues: CASSFRTSGGDTYEQYF.

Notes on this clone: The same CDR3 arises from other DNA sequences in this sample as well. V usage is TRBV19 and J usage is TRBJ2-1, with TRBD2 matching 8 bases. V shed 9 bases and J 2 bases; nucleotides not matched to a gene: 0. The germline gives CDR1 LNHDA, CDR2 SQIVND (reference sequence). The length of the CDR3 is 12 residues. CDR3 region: CASGRAYNEQFF. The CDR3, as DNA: TGTGCCAGCGGGAGGGCCTACAATGAGCAGTTCTTC. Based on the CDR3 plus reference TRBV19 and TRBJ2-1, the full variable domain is DGGITQSPKYLFRKEGQNVTLSCEQNLNHDAMYWYRQDPGQGLRLIYYSQIVNDFQKGDIAEGYSVSREKKESFPLTVTSAQKNPTAFYLCASGRAYNEQFFGPGTRLTVL.

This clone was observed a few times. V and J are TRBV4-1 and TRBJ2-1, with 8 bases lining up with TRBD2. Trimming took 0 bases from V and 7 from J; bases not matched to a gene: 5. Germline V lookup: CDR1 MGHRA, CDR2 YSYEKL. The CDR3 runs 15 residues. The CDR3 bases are TGCGCCAGCAGCCAAGATACCGGGACTAGGAATGAGCAGTTCTTC. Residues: CASSQDTGTRNEQFF.

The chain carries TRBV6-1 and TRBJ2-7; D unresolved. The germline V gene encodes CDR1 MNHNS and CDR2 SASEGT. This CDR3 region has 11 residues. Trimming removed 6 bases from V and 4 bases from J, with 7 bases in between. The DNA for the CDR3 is TGTGCCAGCAGCCTATTTTACGAGCAGTACTTC. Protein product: CASSLFYEQYF.

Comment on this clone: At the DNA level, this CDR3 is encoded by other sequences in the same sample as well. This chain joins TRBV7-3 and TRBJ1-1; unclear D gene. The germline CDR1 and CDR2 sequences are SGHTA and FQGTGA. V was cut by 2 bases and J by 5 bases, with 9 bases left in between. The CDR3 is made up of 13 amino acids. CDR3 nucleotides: TGTGCCAGCAGCTTAGGAGGGTCTACTGAAGCTTTCTTT. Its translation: CASSLGGSTEAFF.

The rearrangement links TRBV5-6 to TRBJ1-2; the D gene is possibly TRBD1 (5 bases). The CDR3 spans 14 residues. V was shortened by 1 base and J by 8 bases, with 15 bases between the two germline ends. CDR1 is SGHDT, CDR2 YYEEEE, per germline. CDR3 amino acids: CASSLSGMLGGYTF. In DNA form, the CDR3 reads TGTGCCAGCAGCTTGTCAGGGATGTTAGGCGGCTACACCTTC.

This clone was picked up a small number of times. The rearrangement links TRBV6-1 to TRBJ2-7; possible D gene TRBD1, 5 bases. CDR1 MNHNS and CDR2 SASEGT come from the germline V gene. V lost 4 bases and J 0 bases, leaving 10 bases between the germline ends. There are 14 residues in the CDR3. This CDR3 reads CASSVGHFSYEQYF. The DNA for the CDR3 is TGTGCCAGCAGTGTCGGACACTTCTCCTACGAGCAGTACTTC.

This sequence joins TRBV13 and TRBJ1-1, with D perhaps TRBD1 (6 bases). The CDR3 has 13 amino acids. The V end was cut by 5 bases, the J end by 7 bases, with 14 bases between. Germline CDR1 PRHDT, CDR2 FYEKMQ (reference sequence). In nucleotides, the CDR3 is TGTGCCAGCAGCCAAACAGGGAGAAGTGAAGCTTTCTTT. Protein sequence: CASSQTGRSEAFF.

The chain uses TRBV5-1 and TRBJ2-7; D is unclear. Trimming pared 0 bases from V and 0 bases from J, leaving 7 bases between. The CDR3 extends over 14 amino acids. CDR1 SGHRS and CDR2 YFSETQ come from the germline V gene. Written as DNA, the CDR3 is TGCGCCAGCAGCTTGGCCGGAGACTCCTACGAGCAGTACTTC. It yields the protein CASSLAGDSYEQYF.

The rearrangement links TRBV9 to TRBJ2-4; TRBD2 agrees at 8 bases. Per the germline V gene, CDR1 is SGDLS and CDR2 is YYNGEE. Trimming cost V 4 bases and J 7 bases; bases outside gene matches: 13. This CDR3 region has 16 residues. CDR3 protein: CASSHNPGGGGNIQYF. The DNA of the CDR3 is TGTGCCAGCAGCCACAACCCGGGGGGGGGCGGGAACATTCAGTACTTC.

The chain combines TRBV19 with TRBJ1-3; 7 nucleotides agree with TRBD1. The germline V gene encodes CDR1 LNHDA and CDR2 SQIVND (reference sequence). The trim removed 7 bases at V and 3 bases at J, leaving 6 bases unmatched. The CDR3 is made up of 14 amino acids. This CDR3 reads CASKGTASGNTIYF. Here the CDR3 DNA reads TGTGCCAGTAAGGGGACAGCCAGTGGAAACACCATATATTTT.

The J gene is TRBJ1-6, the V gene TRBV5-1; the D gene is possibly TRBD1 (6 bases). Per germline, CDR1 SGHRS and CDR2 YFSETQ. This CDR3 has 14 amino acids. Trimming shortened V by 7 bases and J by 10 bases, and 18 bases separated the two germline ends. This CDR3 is CASGGDTDGSPLHF. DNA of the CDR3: TGCGCCAGCGGGGGGGACACAGACGGGTCACCCCTCCACTTT.

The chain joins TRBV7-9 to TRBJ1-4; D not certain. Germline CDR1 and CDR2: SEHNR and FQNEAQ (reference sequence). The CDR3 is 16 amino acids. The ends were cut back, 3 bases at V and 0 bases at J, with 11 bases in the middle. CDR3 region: CASSFSSGATNEKLFF. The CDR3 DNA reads TGTGCCAGCAGCTTTAGTAGTGGTGCAACTAATGAAAAACTGTTTTTT.

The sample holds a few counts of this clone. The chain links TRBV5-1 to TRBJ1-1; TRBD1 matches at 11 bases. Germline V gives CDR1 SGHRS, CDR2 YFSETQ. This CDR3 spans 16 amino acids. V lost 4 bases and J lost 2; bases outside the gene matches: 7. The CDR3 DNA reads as TGCGCCAGCAGCCGGGACAGGGGGAACCTAAACACTGAAGCTTTCTTT. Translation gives CASSRDRGNLNTEAFF. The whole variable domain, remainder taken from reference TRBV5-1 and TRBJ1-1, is KAGVTQTPRYLIKTRGQQVTLSCSPISGHRSVSWYQQTPGQGLQFLFEYFSETQRNKGNFPGRFSGRQFSNSRSEMNVSTLELGDSALYLCASSRDRGNLNTEAFFGQGTRLTVV.

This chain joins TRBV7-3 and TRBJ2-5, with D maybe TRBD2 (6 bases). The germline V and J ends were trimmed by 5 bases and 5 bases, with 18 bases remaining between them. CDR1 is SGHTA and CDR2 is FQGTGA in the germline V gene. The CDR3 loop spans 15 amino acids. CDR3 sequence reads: CASSPGGASTETQYF. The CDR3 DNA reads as TGTGCCAGCAGCCCAGGAGGGGCTAGTACGGAGACCCAGTACTTC.

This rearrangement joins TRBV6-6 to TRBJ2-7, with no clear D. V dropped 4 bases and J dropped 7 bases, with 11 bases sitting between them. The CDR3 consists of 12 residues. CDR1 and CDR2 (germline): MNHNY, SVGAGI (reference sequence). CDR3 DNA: TGTGCCAGCAGTTCAAATACTGTGGAGCAGTACTTC. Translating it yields CASSSNTVEQYF.

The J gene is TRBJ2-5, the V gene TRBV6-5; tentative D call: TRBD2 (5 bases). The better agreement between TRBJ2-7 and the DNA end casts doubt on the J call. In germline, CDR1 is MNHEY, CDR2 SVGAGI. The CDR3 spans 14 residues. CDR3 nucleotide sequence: TGTGCCAGCAGTTACTCAGGGAGCTCCTACGAGCAGTACTTC. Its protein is CASSYSGSSYEQYF.

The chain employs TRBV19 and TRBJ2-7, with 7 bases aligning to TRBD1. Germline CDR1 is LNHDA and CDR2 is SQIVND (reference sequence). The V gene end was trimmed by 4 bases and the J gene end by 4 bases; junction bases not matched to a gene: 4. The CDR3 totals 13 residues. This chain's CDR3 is CASSTQQGYEQYF. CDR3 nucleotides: TGTGCCAGTAGTACGCAACAGGGGTACGAGCAGTACTTC. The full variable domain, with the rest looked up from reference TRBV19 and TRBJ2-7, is DGGITQSPKYLFRKEGQNVTLSCEQNLNHDAMYWYRQDPGQGLRLIYYSQIVNDFQKGDIAEGYSVSREKKESFPLTVTSAQKNPTAFYLCASSTQQGYEQYFGPGTRLTVT.

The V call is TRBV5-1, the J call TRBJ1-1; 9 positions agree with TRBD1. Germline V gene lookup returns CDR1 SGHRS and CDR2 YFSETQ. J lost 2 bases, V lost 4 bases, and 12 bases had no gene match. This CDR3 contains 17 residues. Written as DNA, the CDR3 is TGCGCCAGCAGCCCACCCGTCGGACAGGGGTTTAACACTGAAGCTTTCTTT. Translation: CASSPPVGQGFNTEAFF.

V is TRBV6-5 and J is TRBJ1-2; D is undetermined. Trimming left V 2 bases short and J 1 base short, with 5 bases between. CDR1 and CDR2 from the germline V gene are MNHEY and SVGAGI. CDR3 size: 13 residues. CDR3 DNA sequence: TGTGCCAGCAGTTACGCCTATAACTATGGCTACACCTTC. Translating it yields CASSYAYNYGYTF.

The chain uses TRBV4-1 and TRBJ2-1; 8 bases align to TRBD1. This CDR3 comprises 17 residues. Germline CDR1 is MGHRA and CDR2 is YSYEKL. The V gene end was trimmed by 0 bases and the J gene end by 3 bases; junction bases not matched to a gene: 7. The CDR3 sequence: CASSQDNDRGFYNEQFF. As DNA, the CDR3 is TGCGCCAGCAGCCAAGATAACGACAGGGGATTCTACAATGAGCAGTTCTTC.

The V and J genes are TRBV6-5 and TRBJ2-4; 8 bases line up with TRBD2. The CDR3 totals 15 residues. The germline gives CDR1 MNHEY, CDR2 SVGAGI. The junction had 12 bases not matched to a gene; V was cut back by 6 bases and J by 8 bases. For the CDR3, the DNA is TGTGCCAGCAGACGACCCGGGAGCGGGAGTTACATTCAGTACTTC. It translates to CASRRPGSGSYIQYF.

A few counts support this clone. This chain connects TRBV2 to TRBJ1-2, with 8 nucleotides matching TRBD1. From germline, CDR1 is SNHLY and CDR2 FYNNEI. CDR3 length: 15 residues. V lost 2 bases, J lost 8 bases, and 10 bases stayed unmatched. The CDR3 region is CASSEIGQGARGYTF. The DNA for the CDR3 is TGTGCCAGCAGTGAAATAGGGCAGGGGGCGCGAGGCTACACCTTC.

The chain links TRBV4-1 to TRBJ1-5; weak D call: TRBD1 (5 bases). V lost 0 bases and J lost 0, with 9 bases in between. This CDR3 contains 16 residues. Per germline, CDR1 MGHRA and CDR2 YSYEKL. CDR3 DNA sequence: TGCGCCAGCAGCCAAGAAACAGGAACTAGCAATCAGCCCCAGCATTTT. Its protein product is CASSQETGTSNQPQHF.

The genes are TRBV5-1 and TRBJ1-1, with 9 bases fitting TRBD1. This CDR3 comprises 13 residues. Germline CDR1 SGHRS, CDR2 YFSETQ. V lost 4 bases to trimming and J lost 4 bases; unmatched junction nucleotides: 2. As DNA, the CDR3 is TGCGCCAGCAGCCCGGGACAGGGCACTGAAGCTTTCTTT. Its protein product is CASSPGQGTEAFF. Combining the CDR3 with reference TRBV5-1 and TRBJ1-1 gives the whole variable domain KAGVTQTPRYLIKTRGQQVTLSCSPISGHRSVSWYQQTPGQGLQFLFEYFSETQRNKGNFPGRFSGRQFSNSRSEMNVSTLELGDSALYLCASSPGQGTEAFFGQGTRLTVV.

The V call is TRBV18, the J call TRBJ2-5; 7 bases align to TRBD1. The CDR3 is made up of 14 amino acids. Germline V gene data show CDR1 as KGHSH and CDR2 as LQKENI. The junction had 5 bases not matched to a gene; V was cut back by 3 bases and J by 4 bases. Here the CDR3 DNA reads TGTGCCAGCTCACCCAACAGGGGCAGAGAGACCCAGTACTTC. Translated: CASSPNRGRETQYF.

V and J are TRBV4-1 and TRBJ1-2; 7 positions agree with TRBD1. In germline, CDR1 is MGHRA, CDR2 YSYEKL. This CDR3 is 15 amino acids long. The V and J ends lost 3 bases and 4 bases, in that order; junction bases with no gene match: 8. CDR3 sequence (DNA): TGCGCCAGCAGCCACCAGACAGGGACCCCCTATGGCTACACCTTC. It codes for CASSHQTGTPYGYTF.